These 4 T cell receptor beta chains originate from one sample sequenced in a study of graft-versus-host responses after intestinal transplantation. These receptors lack a known antigen. Using immunoSEQ multiplex PCR, the repertoire was profiled, and TCRdb retains in-frame clones only, with some absent. The sample shows about 120,000 clones, 90% to 95% of them seen only once. Source: unstimulated CD8+ T cells sorted from spleen or lymph node cells, taken before transplant. The receptors shown here come from a human donor who was the organ donor for an intestinal transplant.

V is TRBV7-9 and J is TRBJ2-3; 11 nucleotides match TRBD2. With V trimmed by 4 bases and J by 2 bases, 5 bases remained unmatched. The length of the CDR3 is 16 residues. CDR1 and CDR2 (germline): SEHNR, FQNEAQ (reference sequence). The CDR3 coding sequence is TGTGCCAGCAGCTCCCTACTAGCGGGGGTCACAGATACGCAGTATTTT. Translated, it gives CASSSLLAGVTDTQYF.

This chain joins TRBV28 and TRBJ2-3; 7 positions agree with TRBD2. The CDR3 totals 14 residues. J lost 0 bases, V lost 8 bases, and 5 bases had no gene match. CDR1 and CDR2 from the germline V gene are MDHEN and SYDVKM. The CDR3 DNA reads as TGTGCCAGCGGCACTAGCGCTAGCACAGATACGCAGTATTTT. Translation gives CASGTSASTDTQYF.

The chain carries TRBV28 and TRBJ1-5; D not resolved. The CDR3 runs to 14 residues. The germline gives CDR1 MDHEN, CDR2 SYDVKM. Trimming pared 3 bases from V and 3 bases from J, leaving 9 bases between. This chain's CDR3 is CASSLYRYNQPQHF. Written as DNA, the CDR3 is TGTGCCAGCAGTTTGTACAGATACAATCAGCCCCAGCATTTT.

V gene TRBV14 combines with J gene TRBJ2-1; 10 bases are a match to TRBD2. The ends lost 4 bases at V and 5 bases at J; junction bases unmatched: 8. Germline V gene lookup returns CDR1 SGHDN and CDR2 FVKESK. The CDR3 contains 16 residues. DNA for the CDR3: TGTGCCAGCAGCCCCCGACTAGCGGGCCCTCACAATGAGCAGTTCTTC. It specifies CASSPRLAGPHNEQFF.